The 10 T cell receptor beta chains reported below all come from one sample, sequenced in a study of blood T cells in healthy people across ages. Together with a sample-barcoded 5' primer, a J-beta primer mix was included in a second PCR lasting about 7 to 11 cycles. TCRdb processed the 5' RACE reads anew with MiXCR; each CDR3 protein has one entry. The sample has over 1,200,000 distinct CDR3 sequences, 59% seen once. Input material: blood. The origin of the receptors is a man aged 18 to 30 in good health.

This chain connects TRBV5-1 to TRBJ2-2, with 10 nucleotides matching TRBD1. The trim removed 7 bases at V and 7 bases at J, leaving 13 bases unmatched. The CDR3 runs 16 residues. Germline assignment: CDR1 SGHRS and CDR2 YFSETQ. The CDR3 sequence is CASLGGTGAVGGELFF. For the CDR3, the DNA is TGCGCCAGCCTGGGGGGGACAGGGGCCGTCGGCGGGGAGCTGTTTTTT.

This chain uses TRBV6-5 with TRBJ2-7; the D gene could be TRBD1 or TRBD2 (5 bases each). TRBJ2-4 explains the end of the DNA better; the J call may be wrong. The CDR3 length is 16 residues. Germline CDR1 MNHEY, CDR2 SVGAGI. The DNA of the CDR3 is TGTGCCAGCAGTTACTGGGACCCCAGGCGCAAAAACATTCAGTACTTC. The encoded protein is CASSYWDPRRKNIQYF.

J is TRBJ2-5 and V is TRBV4-1; TRBD1 is a possible D gene (7 bases). Trimming left V 4 bases short and J 3 bases short, with 18 bases between. Per germline, CDR1 MGHRA and CDR2 YSYEKL. This CDR3 spans 16 amino acids. The CDR3 loop is CASSRLAGQGEETQYF. CDR3 coding DNA: TGCGCCAGCAGCCGATTGGCGGGGCAGGGGGAAGAGACCCAGTACTTC.

This clonotype has at least ten counts. The chain employs TRBV4-2 and TRBJ2-1; D remains ambiguous. The CDR3 loop spans 15 amino acids. Germline CDR1 and CDR2: LGHNA and YNFKEQ. The germline V and J ends were trimmed by 0 bases and 0 bases, with 6 bases remaining between them. The CDR3 loop is CASSQEASSYNEQFF. For the CDR3, the DNA is TGTGCCAGCAGCCAAGAGGCTAGCTCCTACAATGAGCAGTTCTTC.

This clonotype was seen a single time. Germline is not matched at one junction end, which may reflect a read error. The J gene is TRBJ2-7, the V gene TRBV2, with TRBD1 matching 8 bases. Germline V gives CDR1 SNHLY, CDR2 FYNNEI. The CDR3 spans 14 residues. CDR3 protein: CASSFRTGTYERYF. As DNA, the CDR3 is TGTGCCAGCAGCTTCCGGACAGGGACCTACGAGCGGTACTTC.

The chain has TRBV9 and TRBJ1-2; 9 bases line up with TRBD1. The length of the CDR3 is 14 residues. Trimming cost V 4 bases and J 7 bases; bases outside gene matches: 8. CDR1 SGDLS and CDR2 YYNGEE come from the germline V gene. CDR3: CASSPSRQGVGYTF. The CDR3 nucleotides read TGTGCCAGCAGCCCCTCAAGACAGGGGGTTGGCTACACCTTC.

V usage is TRBV20-1 and J usage is TRBJ2-1; D is unresolved. Germline loops: CDR1 DFQATT, CDR2 SNEGSKA (reference sequence). V shed 3 bases and J shed 4 bases, with 7 bases lying between them. There are 12 residues in the CDR3. CDR3 residues: CSARQAYNEQFF. CDR3 DNA: TGCAGTGCTAGGCAGGCGTACAATGAGCAGTTCTTC.

The chain links TRBV11-2 to TRBJ2-7; D gene uncertain. With the DNA end fitting TRBJ2-5 better, the J assignment may be wrong. Looked up from germline, CDR1 is SGHAT and CDR2 is FQNNGV. The CDR3 covers 14 residues. DNA for the CDR3: TGTGCCAGCAGCGGAGACACGTTCTTGGAGACCCAGTACTTC. It translates to CASSGDTFLETQYF.

This clonotype was picked up a small number of times. The chain couples TRBV6-1 to TRBJ2-7; 7 bases are shared with TRBD2. Germline values: CDR1 MNHNS, CDR2 SASEGT. The trim removed 7 bases at V and 2 bases at J, leaving 11 bases unmatched. The CDR3 covers 15 residues. CDR3 protein: CASTPTSFFTYEQYF. The CDR3 nucleotides read TGTGCCAGCACACCGACTAGCTTCTTCACCTACGAGCAGTACTTC.

J is TRBJ2-3 and V is TRBV20-1; D remains unclear. Trimming stripped 4 bases from V and 2 bases from J, with 10 bases between. Germline lookup yields CDR1 DFQATT and CDR2 SNEGSKA (reference sequence). The CDR3 totals 13 residues. CDR3 in amino acids: CSATKMVTDTQYF. The CDR3 nucleotides read TGCAGTGCTACAAAGATGGTCACAGATACGCAGTATTTT.